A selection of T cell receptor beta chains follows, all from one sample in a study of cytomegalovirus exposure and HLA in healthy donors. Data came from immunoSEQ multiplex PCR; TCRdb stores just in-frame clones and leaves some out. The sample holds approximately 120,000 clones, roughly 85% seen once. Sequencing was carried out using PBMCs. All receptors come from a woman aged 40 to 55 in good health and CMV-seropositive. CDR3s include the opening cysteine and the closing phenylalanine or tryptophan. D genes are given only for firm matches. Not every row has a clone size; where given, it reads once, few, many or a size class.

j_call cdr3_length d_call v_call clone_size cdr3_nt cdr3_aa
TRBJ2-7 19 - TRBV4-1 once TGCGCCAGCAGCCAAGAGCCCCCGCCCATAGAATCGAGCTCCTACGAGCAGTACTTC CASSQEPPPIESSSYEQYF
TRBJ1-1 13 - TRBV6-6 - TGTGCCAGCAGGATTATAGGGGACACTGAAGCTTTCTTT CASRIIGDTEAFF
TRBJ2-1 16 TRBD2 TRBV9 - TGTGCCAGCAGCGCGACTAGCGGGAATATGTACAATGAGCAGTTCTTC CASSATSGNMYNEQFF
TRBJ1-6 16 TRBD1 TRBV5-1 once TGCGCCAGCAGCTGGGGGTGGACAGGGGGCAATTCACCCCTCCACTTT CASSWGWTGGNSPLHF
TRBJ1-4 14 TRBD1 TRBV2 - TGTGCCAGCAGGAGCTCGACAGGGAATGAAAAACTGTTTTTT CASRSSTGNEKLFF
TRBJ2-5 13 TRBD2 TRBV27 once TGTGCCAGCAGTAGCGGGAGGGAAGAGACCCAATACTTC CASSSGREETQYF
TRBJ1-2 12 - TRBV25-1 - TGTGCCAGCGGAGGGGTCGACTATGGCTACACCTTC CASGGVDYGYTF
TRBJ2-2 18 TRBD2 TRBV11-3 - TGTGCCAGCAGCTTAGATCGGGCTAGCGGGAGGGATACCGGGGAGCTGTTTTTT CASSLDRASGRDTGELFF
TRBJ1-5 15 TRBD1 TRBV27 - TGTGCCAGCAGTTTAGGGACAGGGGGTGATCAGCCTCAGCATTTT CASSLGTGGDQPQHF
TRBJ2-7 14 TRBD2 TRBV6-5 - TGTGCCAGCAGTTTTAGCGGGAGTTCCTACGAGCAGTACTTC CASSFSGSSYEQYF
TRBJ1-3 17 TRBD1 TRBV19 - TGTGCCAGTAAAAACATCGACAGGGATAGAGCTGGAAACACCATATATTTT CASKNIDRDRAGNTIYF
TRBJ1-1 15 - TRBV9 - TGTGCCAGCAGCGTAGTTGGGGGGGTGAACACTGAAGCTTTCTTT CASSVVGGVNTEAFF
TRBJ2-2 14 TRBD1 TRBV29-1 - TGCAGCGTTGAGGGGACAGGGGTTTCCGGGGAGCTGTTTTTT CSVEGTGVSGELFF
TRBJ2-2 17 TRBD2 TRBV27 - TGTGCCAGCAGTTTAAATAGCGGGAGAGGGTTGCGAGGGGAGCTGTTTTTT CASSLNSGRGLRGELFF
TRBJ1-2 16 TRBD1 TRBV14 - TGTGCCAGCAGCCAAGCAGGACAGGGGGCCCACTATGGCTACACCTTC CASSQAGQGAHYGYTF
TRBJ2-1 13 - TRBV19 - TGTGCCAGTAGTCCCAAGGGAGTCCATGAGCAGTTCTTC CASSPKGVHEQFF
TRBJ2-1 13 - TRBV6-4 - TGTGCCAGCAGTGACTCCGAGAAGAATGAGCAGTTCTTC CASSDSEKNEQFF
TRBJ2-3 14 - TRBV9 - TGTGCCAGCAGCGCTCAGGTGGGCACAGATACGCAGTATTTT CASSAQVGTDTQYF
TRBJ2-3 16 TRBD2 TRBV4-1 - TGCGCCAGCAGCCAGGGGACTAGGGTAGCTTCAGATACGCAGTATTTT CASSQGTRVASDTQYF
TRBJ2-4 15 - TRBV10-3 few TGTGCCATCAGTGAGGCGGGGACGGGCAAAAACATTCAGTACTTC CAISEAGTGKNIQYF
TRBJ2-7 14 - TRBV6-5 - TGTGCCAGCAGTTACTCCCGGGGCTCCTACGAGCAGTACTTC CASSYSRGSYEQYF
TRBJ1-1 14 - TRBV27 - TGTGCCAGCAGTTTATCGGGGAGATGGACTGAAGCTTTCTTT CASSLSGRWTEAFF
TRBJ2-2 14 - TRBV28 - TGCGCCAGCAGTTTTGCGAATACCGCCGGGGAGCTGTTTTTT CASSFANTAGELFF
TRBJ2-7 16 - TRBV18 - TGTGCCAGCTCACCACCGGGCAGTCCGGGGATCGACGAGCAGTACTTC CASSPPGSPGIDEQYF
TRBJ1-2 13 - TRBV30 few TGTGCCTGGAAAGCGGGACCGAGCTATGGCTACACCTTC CAWKAGPSYGYTF
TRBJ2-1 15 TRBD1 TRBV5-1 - TGCGCCAGCAGCGCCACAGGGGGGACCTACAATGAGCAGTTCTTC CASSATGGTYNEQFF
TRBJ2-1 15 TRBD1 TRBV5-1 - TGCGCCAGCAGCTTGGAAGGGACAGATTACAATGAGCAGTTCTTC CASSLEGTDYNEQFF
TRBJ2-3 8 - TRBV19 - TGTGCCCGGGTGACGCAGTATTTT CARVTQYF
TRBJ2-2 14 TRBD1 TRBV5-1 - TGCGCCAGCAGCTTCGCAACAGGGGTCGGGGAGCTGTTTTTT CASSFATGVGELFF
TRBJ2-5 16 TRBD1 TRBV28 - TGTGCCAGCAGCCCCCGGGACAGGGTCTGGCAAGAGACCCAGTACTTC CASSPRDRVWQETQYF
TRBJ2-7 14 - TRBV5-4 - TGTGCCAGCAGCCGAGCCGTCCCTTCCTACGAGCAGTACTTC CASSRAVPSYEQYF
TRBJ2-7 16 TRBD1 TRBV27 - TGTGCCAGCAGCCCCAACCTGGGACAGGGGGTGTACGAGCAGTACTTC CASSPNLGQGVYEQYF
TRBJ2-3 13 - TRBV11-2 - TGTGCCAGCAGTCCCGACGGAGCAGATACGCAGTATTTT CASSPDGADTQYF
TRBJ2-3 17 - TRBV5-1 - TGCGCCAGCAGACGTCTTCGGGAAACGTTTAGCACAGATACGCAGTATTTT CASRRLRETFSTDTQYF
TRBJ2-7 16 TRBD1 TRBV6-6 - TGTGCCAGCAGATCAGTCGGGACAGGGGGCTCCTACGAGCAGTACTTC CASRSVGTGGSYEQYF
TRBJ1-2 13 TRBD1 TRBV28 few TGTGCCAGCAGTTGGGGACAGTCCTATGGCTACACCTTC CASSWGQSYGYTF
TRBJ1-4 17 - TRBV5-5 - TGTGCCAGCAGCGGCCCCCTTTCACAGGGAACTAATGAAAAACTGTTTTTT CASSGPLSQGTNEKLFF
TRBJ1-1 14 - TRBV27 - TGTGCCAGCAGTTTATCCGGAGGGAGCACTGAAGCTTTCTTT CASSLSGGSTEAFF
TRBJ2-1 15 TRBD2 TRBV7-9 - TGTGCCAGCAGCCCCGGGACTAGCGTGGTGGATGAGCAGTTCTTC CASSPGTSVVDEQFF
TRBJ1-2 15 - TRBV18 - TGTGCCAGCTCCCCGACGGGGGGCTGGGAGTATGGCTACACCTTC CASSPTGGWEYGYTF
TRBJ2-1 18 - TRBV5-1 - TGCGCCAGCAGCTTGGCGCGGGACCAGGGCTACTCCTACAATGAGCAGTTCTTC CASSLARDQGYSYNEQFF
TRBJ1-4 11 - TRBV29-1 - - CSVGTGSGNFF
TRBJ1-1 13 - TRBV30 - TGTGCCGGTGACATCTACATGAACACTGAAGCTTTCTTT CAGDIYMNTEAFF
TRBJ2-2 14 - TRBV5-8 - TGTGCCAGCAGCTTCCGGGAGAACACCGGGGAGCTGTTTTTT CASSFRENTGELFF
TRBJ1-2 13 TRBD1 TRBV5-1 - TGCGCCAGCAGCTTGGGACAGGGGGACGGCTACACCTTC CASSLGQGDGYTF
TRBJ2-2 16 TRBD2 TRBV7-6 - TGTGCCAGCAGCTTATCGGGCGGGAGGAACACCGGGGAGCTGTTTTTT CASSLSGGRNTGELFF
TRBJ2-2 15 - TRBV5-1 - TGCGCCAGCAGTCAAGACACAACGAACACCGGGGAGCTGTTTTTT CASSQDTTNTGELFF
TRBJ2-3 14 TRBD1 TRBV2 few TGTGCCAGCAGTGAGACAGGGAGTAGGCATACGCAGTATTTT CASSETGSRHTQYF
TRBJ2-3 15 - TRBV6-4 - TGTGCCAGCAGGGCCGCTAGAATCCCCACAGATACGCAGTATTTT CASRAARIPTDTQYF
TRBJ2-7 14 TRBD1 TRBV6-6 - TGTGCCAGCAGTTACACGCGGACAGGGGACGAGCAGTACTTC CASSYTRTGDEQYF
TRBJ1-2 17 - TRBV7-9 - TGTGCCAGCACCTATTATTATAATCCTTATTCGTCCTATGGCTACACCTTC CASTYYYNPYSSYGYTF
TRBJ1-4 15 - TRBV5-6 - TGTGCCAGCAGCTTGGCCCCCCAGTCGAATGAAAAACTGTTTTTT CASSLAPQSNEKLFF
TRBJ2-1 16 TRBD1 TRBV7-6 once TGTGCCAGCAGTCCCGGGACAGGGACCCCCTACAATGAGCAGTTCTTC CASSPGTGTPYNEQFF
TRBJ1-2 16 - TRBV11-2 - TGTGCCAGCAGCCATAAAACAGGGAATGTTAACTATGGCTACACCTTC CASSHKTGNVNYGYTF